This is a list of T cell receptor beta chains from one sample in a study of tumor-infiltrating lymphocytes in glioblastoma multiforme. TCRdb redid the calling of the multiplex PCR reads with MiXCR, one entry per CDR3 protein. Found here are about 19,000 distinct CDR3 sequences, 55% to 75% of them singletons; the top ten hold roughly 18%. The sample taken for sequencing was peripheral blood. All receptors come from a male donor with glioblastoma. The CDR3 runs from the conserved cysteine through the conserved F or W.

V gene: TRBV5-1; J gene: TRBJ1-3; CDR3 protein: CASSSTSGNTIYF
V gene: TRBV11-2; J gene: TRBJ1-4; CDR3 protein: CASSLNRATNEKLFF
V gene: TRBV19; J gene: TRBJ1-6; CDR3 protein: CASSIGGATVSPLHF
V gene: TRBV11-2; J gene: TRBJ2-1; CDR3 protein: CASGFPAGGNERQFF
V gene: TRBV6-2/TRBV6-3; J gene: TRBJ2-7; CDR3 protein: CASSYSSPVAGYEQYF
V gene: TRBV29-1; J gene: TRBJ2-7; CDR3 protein: CSVMTGGGEQNF
V gene: TRBV7-9; J gene: TRBJ2-7; CDR3 protein: CASSPTSSGYEQYF
V gene: TRBV4-1; J gene: TRBJ2-2; CDR3 protein: CASSQGRVGNTGELFF
V gene: TRBV4-1; J gene: TRBJ2-2; CDR3 protein: CASSQEGGRPTGELFF
V gene: TRBV11-2; J gene: TRBJ1-2; CDR3 protein: CASSSGLGGYTF
V gene: TRBV10-3; J gene: TRBJ2-1; CDR3 protein: CAIKQGAVNEQFF
V gene: TRBV6-1; J gene: TRBJ1-5; CDR3 protein: CANSEYKAGNRPQHF
V gene: TRBV11-1; J gene: TRBJ1-1; CDR3 protein: CASSFGRGRDTEAFF
V gene: TRBV20-1; J gene: TRBJ2-7; CDR3 protein: CSARAASPNEQYF
V gene: TRBV6-2/TRBV6-3; J gene: TRBJ1-2; CDR3 protein: CASTPNGNYGYTF
V gene: TRBV11-2; J gene: TRBJ2-1; CDR3 protein: CASGLIGSGGRQFF
V gene: TRBV5-1; J gene: TRBJ1-4; CDR3 protein: CASSLDGSGVQEKLFF
V gene: TRBV11-1; J gene: TRBJ2-1; CDR3 protein: CASSFGPANEQFF
V gene: TRBV11-2; J gene: TRBJ2-1; CDR3 protein: CASSLGWSNEQFF
V gene: TRBV11-2; J gene: TRBJ1-1; CDR3 protein: CACSLSGVDRAFF
V gene: TRBV12-3/TRBV12-4; J gene: TRBJ1-4; CDR3 protein: CASSEDPGAGKLFF
V gene: TRBV10-3; J gene: TRBJ2-7; CDR3 protein: CVIRNSGAVSYEQYF
V gene: TRBV5-8; J gene: TRBJ2-1; CDR3 protein: CASSFRSPLHNEQFF
V gene: TRBV11-2; J gene: TRBJ2-5; CDR3 protein: CASSLEGKTQYF
V gene: TRBV11-3; J gene: TRBJ2-2; CDR3 protein: CASSYARARSRELFF
V gene: TRBV5-6; J gene: TRBJ2-5; CDR3 protein: CASSVGLAGVQETRYF
V gene: TRBV29-1; J gene: TRBJ2-7; CDR3 protein: CSVEGEGKDEQYF
V gene: TRBV28; J gene: TRBJ2-2; CDR3 protein: CASSPPGGNTGELFF
V gene: TRBV11-2; J gene: TRBJ2-3; CDR3 protein: CASSERTSGRALSTQYF
V gene: TRBV28; J gene: TRBJ2-7; CDR3 protein: CASSFNRDSSSSYEQYF
V gene: TRBV28; J gene: TRBJ2-7; CDR3 protein: CASSGTGEYEQYF
V gene: TRBV11-2; J gene: TRBJ2-3; CDR3 protein: CASSLGTYTQYF
V gene: TRBV30; J gene: TRBJ2-3; CDR3 protein: CAWSGLDTQYF
V gene: TRBV29-1; J gene: TRBJ2-3; CDR3 protein: CSVGGRETDTQYF
V gene: TRBV10-3; J gene: TRBJ1-2; CDR3 protein: CAISDRGQGSGYTF
V gene: TRBV5-6; J gene: TRBJ1-4; CDR3 protein: CASSLFDLGSEKLFF
V gene: TRBV28; J gene: TRBJ2-7; CDR3 protein: CTSSTLGDLLHEQYF
V gene: TRBV7-9; J gene: TRBJ2-5; CDR3 protein: CASMRRAEETQYF
V gene: TRBV29-1; J gene: TRBJ1-2; CDR3 protein: CSVEGGLQGIGYGYAF
V gene: TRBV6-1; J gene: TRBJ1-2; CDR3 protein: CASRGTGNDYGYTF
V gene: TRBV20-1; J gene: TRBJ1-6; CDR3 protein: CSARGEFDDSPLHF
V gene: TRBV18; J gene: TRBJ2-7; CDR3 protein: CASSPDPPYEQYF
V gene: TRBV29-1; J gene: TRBJ2-5; CDR3 protein: CSVETGAQETQYF
V gene: TRBV7-2; J gene: TRBJ2-2; CDR3 protein: CASSLSGQGNIGELFF
V gene: TRBV29-1; J gene: TRBJ2-1; CDR3 protein: CSGKWSYNEQFF
V gene: TRBV20-1; J gene: TRBJ1-5; CDR3 protein: CSARNAPESQPQHF
V gene: TRBV11-3; J gene: TRBJ2-5; CDR3 protein: CASSDTGIQETQYF
V gene: TRBV11-2; J gene: TRBJ1-1; CDR3 protein: CASLPVMNTEAFF